Listed here is a single TCR beta chain. The data are from a study of blood T cell repertoires in COVID-19. Generated by immunoSEQ multiplex PCR, the TCRdb table keeps only in-frame clones and is missing some. The data contain more than 150,000 clones, under 85% of them singletons. The length of the CDR3 is 17 residues. V was pared by 2 bases and J by 7 bases, with 23 bases between. CDR1 LNHDA and CDR2 SQIVND come from the germline V gene (reference sequence). The V gene is TRBV19, the J gene TRBJ1-2, with TRBD1 as a possible D gene (6 bases). The specimen sequenced was peripheral blood. This sequence originates from an elderly woman with acute or convalescent COVID-19. This CDR3 reads CASSITGNERSGSGYTF. The DNA for the CDR3 is TGTGCCAGTAGTATAACAGGGAACGAGCGATCGGGGAGTGGCTACACCTTC. The full variable domain, completed using reference TRBV19 and TRBJ1-2, is DGGITQSPKYLFRKEGQNVTLSCEQNLNHDAMYWYRQDPGQGLRLIYYSQIVNDFQKGDIAEGYSVSREKKESFPLTVTSAQKNPTAFYLCASSITGNERSGSGYTFGSGTRLTVV.